The 23 T cell receptor beta chains reported below all come from one sample, sequenced in a study of cytomegalovirus exposure and HLA in healthy donors. The primer mix had 60 Vbeta and 13 Jbeta primers. Profiling relied on immunoSEQ multiplex PCR, and the TCRdb table lists in-frame clones only, not all of them. The top ten hold 5.4% of the sample, which has some 180,000 clones, 73% seen once. The sequencing input was PBMCs. The receptors come from a woman in her late teens or twenties in good health and CMV-seropositive.

To note about this clone: An end of the junction does not agree with germline; a read error may underlie this. This rearrangement joins TRBV7-9 to TRBJ1-1; TRBD1 agrees at 8 bases. Germline assignment: CDR1 SEHNR and CDR2 FQNEAQ (reference sequence). CDR3 length: 15 residues. CDR3 amino acids: CSSIQGDRGHRGAFF. DNA of the CDR3: TGTTCCAGCATCCAAGGAGACAGGGGCCACCGGGGGGCTTTCTTT.

This clone was detected only a few times. The V and J genes are TRBV28 and TRBJ2-1; 10 positions agree with TRBD1. This CDR3 spans 16 amino acids. Unmatched junction bases numbered 13, after V lost 5 bases and J lost 9 bases. The germline V gene encodes CDR1 MDHEN and CDR2 SYDVKM. The CDR3 here is CASSPGPGQGQGEQFF. The DNA for the CDR3 is TGTGCCAGCAGTCCGGGCCCGGGACAGGGGCAGGGTGAGCAGTTCTTC.

The chain links TRBV27 to TRBJ1-2, with 9 bases identical to TRBD1. The CDR3 covers 16 residues. Trimming removed 5 bases from V and 3 bases from J; junction bases left unmatched: 10. Germline V gene sequence: CDR1 MNHEY, CDR2 SMNVEV (reference sequence). The CDR3 region is CASSLRSRDRDYGYTF. The CDR3 region has the DNA TGTGCCAGCAGTCTCCGGTCCCGGGACAGGGACTATGGCTACACCTTC.

The chain couples TRBV7-2 to TRBJ2-1, with D maybe TRBD2 (7 bases). Per germline, CDR1 SGHTA and CDR2 FQGNSA. Trimming removed 5 bases from V and 0 bases from J, with 20 bases in between. The CDR3 is made up of 18 amino acids. The CDR3 sequence is CASSRLSWGGVSYNEQFF. The CDR3 DNA sequence: TGTGCCAGCAGCCGCCTGTCATGGGGGGGCGTCTCCTACAATGAGCAGTTCTTC.

The chain recombines TRBV11-3 with TRBJ2-7; 7 bases agree with TRBD1. V dropped 6 bases and J dropped 5; count of bases not matched to a gene: 13. The CDR3 has 15 amino acids. Germline V gives CDR1 SGHNT, CDR2 YENEEA. The DNA for the CDR3 is TGTGCCAGCAGTAACGCAGGGGGTGCGCTGGACGAGCAGTACTTC. Protein sequence: CASSNAGGALDEQYF.

This clone turned up a few times. Compared with germline, one end of the junction differs, possibly owing to a read error. The rearrangement links TRBV18 to TRBJ1-2; D not certain. The CDR3 contains 14 residues. From germline, CDR1 is KGHSH and CDR2 LQKENI. This chain's CDR3 is CASSPPLVDYGYTF. CDR3 nucleotide sequence: TGTGCCAGCTCCCCACCCTTAGTAGACTATGGCTACACCTTC.

The chain is built from TRBV12-5 and TRBJ1-5, with 7 bases matching TRBD1. After removal of 6 bases from V and 0 bases from J, the junction contained 5 bases not matched to a gene. The CDR3 is 15 residues long. The germline gives CDR1 LGHNT, CDR2 FRNRAP. The CDR3 DNA reads as TGTGCTAGTGGGGCACAGGGGTATAGCAATCAGCCCCAGCATTTT. Translation gives CASGAQGYSNQPQHF.

The V gene is TRBV6-6, the J gene TRBJ1-1; D ambiguous. Germline assignment: CDR1 MNHNY and CDR2 SVGAGI (reference sequence). The CDR3 consists of 15 residues. V lost 7 bases to trimming and J lost 4 bases, with 19 bases between them. The DNA of the CDR3 is TGTGCCAGCAACCTGGGCCTTAACAAAGTCACTGAAGCTTTCTTT. Translating it yields CASNLGLNKVTEAFF.

The V and J genes are TRBV2 and TRBJ2-3; 12 nucleotides align to TRBD2. J was trimmed by 10 bases and V by 6 bases; bases with no gene match: 11. Germline lookup yields CDR1 SNHLY and CDR2 FYNNEI. The CDR3 spans 15 residues. CDR3 in amino acids: CASRASGGALRPQYF. DNA of the CDR3: TGTGCCAGCAGAGCTAGCGGGGGGGCACTCAGGCCGCAGTATTTT. Drawing the rest from reference TRBV2 and TRBJ2-3, the complete variable domain is EPEVTQTPSHQVTQMGQEVILRCVPISNHLYFYWYRQILGQKVEFLVSFYNNEISEKSEIFDDQFSVERPDGSNFTLKIRSTKLEDSAMYFCASRASGGALRPQYFGPGTRLTVL.

The chain combines TRBV28 with TRBJ1-5; 10 positions match TRBD1. Per germline, CDR1 MDHEN and CDR2 SYDVKM. V was clipped by 4 bases and J by 4 bases; unmatched bases: 7. The CDR3 runs 16 residues. In DNA form, the CDR3 reads TGTGCCAGCAGTTCTCCTGACAGGGGGCGTAATCAGCCCCAGCATTTT. This sequence encodes CASSSPDRGRNQPQHF.

The J gene is TRBJ2-7, the V gene TRBV7-8; TRBD1 might be the D (6 bases). CDR1 SGHVS and CDR2 FQNEAQ come from the germline V gene. This CDR3 is 15 amino acids long. V was clipped by 5 bases and J by 0 bases, with 14 bases between them. CDR3: CASSADRTNSYEQYF. CDR3 nucleotide sequence: TGTGCCAGCAGCGCCGACAGGACAAACTCCTACGAGCAGTACTTC.

This clone was seen more than once but under ten times. The chain carries TRBV4-1 and TRBJ2-3; maybe TRBD1 (5 bases). With 4 bases removed from V and 2 bases from J, the gap between germline ends came to 13 bases. The length of the CDR3 is 15 residues. Per the germline V gene, CDR1 is MGHRA and CDR2 is YSYEKL. The CDR3 sequence: CASSPQGQSTDTQYF. CDR3 bases: TGCGCCAGCAGCCCCCAGGGCCAGTCCACAGATACGCAGTATTTT.

This clone appeared once. This sequence joins TRBV27 and TRBJ2-5, with 7 positions matching TRBD1. CDR1 and CDR2 from the germline V gene are MNHEY and SMNVEV (reference sequence). V was clipped by 4 bases and J by 2 bases; unmatched bases: 1. This CDR3 comprises 13 residues. The CDR3 bases are TGTGCCAGCAGTTGGGGACAGCAAGAGACCCAGTACTTC. Protein sequence: CASSWGQQETQYF.

The rearrangement joins TRBV29-1 to TRBJ2-3; D not resolved. This CDR3 is 13 amino acids long. V was pared by 4 bases and J by 4 bases, with 12 bases between. The germline V gene encodes CDR1 SQVTM and CDR2 ANQGSEA. CDR3 sequence: CSVAGGTADTQYF. In DNA, the CDR3 is TGCAGCGTTGCTGGCGGAACTGCAGATACGCAGTATTTT.

The genes are TRBV5-4 and TRBJ1-5; D remains ambiguous. V gave up 1 base and J gave up 5 bases, with 7 bases separating them. In germline, CDR1 is SGHNT, CDR2 YYREEE (reference sequence). This CDR3 is built from 13 residues. The CDR3 is CASSLYGYQPQHF. Here the CDR3 DNA reads TGTGCCAGCAGCTTGTACGGGTATCAGCCCCAGCATTTT.

This CDR3 is CAWSITSYEQYF. The CDR3 coding sequence is TGTGCCTGGAGTATAACTTCCTACGAGCAGTACTTC. The V call is TRBV30, the J call TRBJ2-7; D is undetermined. CDR3 length: 12 residues. V was clipped by 2 bases and J by 1 base, with 6 bases between them. Germline V gene data show CDR1 as GTSNPN and CDR2 as SVGIG (reference sequence).

The CDR3, as DNA: TGTGCCAGCAGCTTGGGAGGAAGCACAGATACGCAGTATTTT. Protein sequence: CASSLGGSTDTQYF. The gene calls are TRBV5-6 and TRBJ2-3; no clear D gene. The CDR3 runs 14 residues. V lost 0 bases, J lost 0 bases, and 5 bases lay in between. Germline V CDR1 and CDR2: SGHDT, YYEEEE.

The J gene is TRBJ2-5, the V gene TRBV4-2; 9 nucleotides agree with TRBD1. The J call may be faulty, since TRBJ2-7 better matches the DNA end. The CDR3 is 17 residues long. CDR1 and CDR2 from the germline V gene are LGHNA and YNFKEQ. The CDR3 bases are TGTGCCAGCAGCCCCTTAACCGGGACAGGGATAACGTTCGAGCAGTACTTC. This codes for CASSPLTGTGITFEQYF.

The chain carries TRBV5-6 and TRBJ1-5, with TRBD1 as a possible D gene (6 bases). The V gene's germline CDR1 is SGHDT and CDR2 YYEEEE. V was clipped by 0 bases and J by 0 bases, with 7 bases between them. This CDR3 region has 15 residues. DNA for the CDR3: TGTGCCAGCAGCTTGGGACAGGCTAGCAATCAGCCCCAGCATTTT. It encodes CASSLGQASNQPQHF.

The rearrangement links TRBV7-6 to TRBJ2-3; 9 positions agree with TRBD2. Per germline, CDR1 SGHVS and CDR2 FNYEAQ. The length of the CDR3 is 15 residues. Losses at the gene ends were 4 bases for V and 7 bases for J; bases not matched to a gene: 9. CDR3 in DNA: TGTGCCAGCAGCTCGTGGACTAGCGAAAGGCATACGCAGTATTTT. As protein: CASSSWTSERHTQYF.

The chain carries TRBV10-3 and TRBJ2-3; TRBD1 aligns across 7 bases. The V and J ends lost 6 bases and 0 bases, in that order; junction bases with no gene match: 3. The germline V gene encodes CDR1 ENHRY and CDR2 SYGVKD. The CDR3 is 14 amino acids. CDR3 DNA: TGTGCCATCAGAGGGACAGCTAGCACAGATACGCAGTATTTT. Translated, it gives CAIRGTASTDTQYF.

The rearrangement joins TRBV4-3 to TRBJ1-2; no clear D gene. Deletions cut 4 bases from V and 5 bases from J, with 17 bases between. The CDR3 covers 15 residues. CDR1 and CDR2 from the germline V gene are LGHNA and YSLEER. The CDR3 spells CASSREVGGLYGYTF. The CDR3 DNA reads TGCGCCAGCAGCCGAGAAGTAGGCGGACTATATGGCTACACCTTC.

This chain connects TRBV27 to TRBJ1-1, with D maybe TRBD1 (5 bases). The germline V gene encodes CDR1 MNHEY and CDR2 SMNVEV (reference sequence). The V end lost 5 bases, the J end lost 4 bases, and 17 bases lay between the germline ends. This CDR3 region has 15 residues. The CDR3 spells CASSRSLGGSTEAFF. In nucleotides, the CDR3 is TGTGCCAGCAGTCGATCCCTGGGGGGGAGCACTGAAGCTTTCTTT.